These 3 T cell receptor beta chains came from one sample sequenced in a study of response to subunit inactivated influenza vaccine. Each CDR3 protein gets one entry after TCRdb re-called the RT-PCR reads with MiXCR. The sample lists approximately 500,000 distinct CDR3 sequences; around 13% were seen once. Here the sequenced sample was PBMCs from blood, taken roughly 48 days after vaccination. These TCRs come from a man aged 50 to 60 who received an inactivated influenza vaccine.

Ten or more counts support this clonotype. V is TRBV29-1 and J is TRBJ2-7; 13 bases align to TRBD2. The V gene end was trimmed by 5 bases and the J gene end by 3 bases; junction bases not matched to a gene: 1. The V gene's germline CDR1 is SQVTM and CDR2 ANQGSEA. CDR3 length equals 13 residues. CDR3 residues: CSVRTSGSYEQYF. The CDR3 bases are TGCAGCGTTAGGACTAGCGGGAGCTACGAGCAGTACTTC.

The chain uses TRBV7-2 and TRBJ2-3; a weak D match, TRBD1 (5 bases). The CDR3 runs 15 residues. The ends were cut back, 2 bases at V and 4 bases at J, with 13 bases in the middle. The germline gives CDR1 SGHTA, CDR2 FQGNSA. The CDR3 sequence: CASSLQAGLSDTQYF. The DNA of the CDR3 is TGTGCCAGCAGCTTACAAGCAGGGTTGTCAGATACGCAGTATTTT.

This clonotype turned up a few times. The genes are TRBV14 and TRBJ2-7, with D perhaps matching TRBD2 (6 bases). This CDR3 comprises 13 residues. Germline-derived CDR1 and CDR2 are SGHDN and FVKESK. The V end lost 3 bases, the J end lost 3 bases, and 9 bases lay between the germline ends. The CDR3 region is CASSHAGGYEQYF. The DNA of the CDR3 is TGTGCCAGCAGCCATGCCGGGGGCTACGAGCAGTACTTC.